These 23 T cell receptor beta chains were sequenced from one sample in a study of CD8+ T cells in alopecia areata. TCR sequencing used cDNA made by reverse transcription of extracted RNA. Data came from immunoSEQ multiplex PCR; TCRdb stores just in-frame clones and leaves some out. The sample gives about 190,000 clones, roughly three fifths of which show up once; around 0.7% is in the top ten. Described treatment: oral pan-JAK inhibitor, 5-10 mg twice daily. The sample was CD4+ T cells sorted from blood, taken at week 4, from a patient treated with tofacitinib. The receptors originated from a human donor with alopecia areata.

This rearrangement joins TRBV30 to TRBJ1-1; D may be TRBD1 (5 bases). The CDR3 runs to 12 residues. V was shortened by 2 bases and J by 6 bases, with 10 bases between the two germline ends. Germline loops: CDR1 GTSNPN, CDR2 SVGIG (reference sequence). CDR3 DNA sequence: TGTGCCTGGAGTACCGGGGGACCTGAAGCTTTCTTT. Translated: CAWSTGGPEAFF.

J is TRBJ2-7 and V is TRBV29-1, with TRBD1 matching 8 bases. The CDR3 contains 14 residues. CDR1 SQVTM and CDR2 ANQGSEA come from the germline V gene. The trim removed 3 bases at V and 0 bases at J, leaving 4 bases unmatched. CDR3 nucleotides: TGCAGCGTTGATTCCGGGACAGGCTCCTACGAGCAGTACTTC. This translates into CSVDSGTGSYEQYF.

The J gene is TRBJ2-7, the V gene TRBV25-1; 7 bases line up with TRBD1. CDR1 is MGHDK, CDR2 SYGVNS, per germline. This CDR3 region has 13 residues. V lost 1 base and J lost 4; bases outside the gene matches: 1. The CDR3 protein is CASSELTGYEQYF. Here the CDR3 DNA reads TGTGCCAGCAGTGAATTGACAGGGTACGAGCAGTACTTC.

The chain recombines TRBV30 with TRBJ2-7; 9 positions agree with TRBD1. This CDR3 spans 14 amino acids. The germline gives CDR1 GTSNPN, CDR2 SVGIG (reference sequence). V shed 3 bases, J shed 6 bases, and the junction held 9 bases outside the gene matches. The CDR3 bases are TGTGCCTGGAGCGCACCTACAGGGGGCCTCGAGCAGTACTTC. Translation: CAWSAPTGGLEQYF.

The gene calls are TRBV2 and TRBJ2-1; 10 nucleotides agree with TRBD2. The CDR3 is made up of 16 amino acids. Germline trimming cut 6 bases from V and 7 bases from J; bases unmatched to any gene: 12. CDR1 is SNHLY and CDR2 is FYNNEI in the germline V gene. The CDR3 region is CASRVTSGPGWNEQFF. In DNA, the CDR3 is TGTGCCAGCAGGGTGACTAGCGGGCCCGGGTGGAATGAGCAGTTCTTC.

The chain couples TRBV5-4 to TRBJ2-1; 13 bases fit TRBD2. This CDR3 contains 17 residues. V was clipped by 0 bases and J by 4 bases; unmatched bases: 4. Germline V gene data show CDR1 as SGHNT and CDR2 as YYREEE (reference sequence). The CDR3 sequence is CASSLARTSGGYNEQFF. The CDR3 coding sequence is TGTGCCAGCAGCTTGGCTAGGACTAGCGGGGGATACAATGAGCAGTTCTTC.

This clone occurred many times. V usage is TRBV10-3 and J usage is TRBJ2-2; no firm D call. Trimming left V 5 bases short and J 1 base short, with 14 bases between. The CDR3 is 16 amino acids. Germline assignment: CDR1 ENHRY and CDR2 SYGVKD. This CDR3 is CAISSGRRVNTGELFF. CDR3 DNA: TGTGCCATCAGTTCTGGGCGCAGAGTGAACACCGGGGAGCTGTTTTTT.

The sample holds a few counts of this clone. The rearrangement uses TRBV14 and TRBJ1-2, with 7 bases matching TRBD1. V was clipped by 0 bases and J by 4 bases; unmatched bases: 2. Germline CDR1 and CDR2: SGHDN and FVKESK. This CDR3 comprises 14 residues. CDR3 in amino acids: CASSQEQGIYGYTF. CDR3 in DNA: TGTGCCAGCAGCCAAGAACAGGGGATCTATGGCTACACCTTC. The full variable domain, completed using reference TRBV14 and TRBJ1-2, is EAGVTQFPSHSVIEKGQTVTLRCDPISGHDNLYWYRRVMGKEIKFLLHFVKESKQDESGMPNNRFLAERTGGTYSTLKVQPAELEDSGVYFCASSQEQGIYGYTFGSGTRLTVV.

The chain recombines TRBV29-1 with TRBJ1-1; 10 bases map to TRBD1. The length of the CDR3 is 14 residues. V gave up 4 bases and J gave up 11 bases; unmatched junction bases: 13. Germline V CDR1 and CDR2: SQVTM, ANQGSEA. CDR3 in amino acids: CSVGDRGSPGRAFF. The CDR3 DNA follows: TGCAGCGTTGGGGACAGGGGATCCCCTGGACGGGCTTTCTTT.

This clone was observed a single time. The gene calls are TRBV6-5 and TRBJ2-4, with 8 bases matching TRBD2. CDR3 length: 13 residues. With 6 bases clipped from V and 8 bases from J, the junction kept 6 bases outside the gene matches. Per germline, CDR1 MNHEY and CDR2 SVGAGI. This CDR3 is CASRASGLDIQYF. CDR3 in DNA: TGTGCCAGCAGGGCTAGCGGGTTGGACATTCAGTACTTC.

V gene TRBV6-6 combines with J gene TRBJ2-3; the D is unclear. The germline CDR1 and CDR2 sequences are MNHNY and SVGAGI (reference sequence). The CDR3 has 12 amino acids. V lost 6 bases, J lost 5 bases, and 9 bases lay in between. CDR3 amino acids: CASRRTVDTQYF. DNA for the CDR3: TGTGCCAGCAGGAGAACTGTAGATACGCAGTATTTT.

This clone was recorded once. The chain couples TRBV30 to TRBJ2-2; 10 positions match TRBD2. This CDR3 contains 17 residues. The junction had 10 bases not matched to a gene; V was cut back by 3 bases and J by 3 bases. The V gene's germline CDR1 is GTSNPN and CDR2 SVGIG (reference sequence). CDR3 in amino acids: CAWSPTRTSGYTGELFF. The CDR3 coding sequence is TGTGCCTGGAGCCCGACCCGGACTAGCGGCTACACCGGGGAGCTGTTTTTT. The variable domain in full, completed from reference TRBV30 and TRBJ2-2, reads SQTIHQWPATLVQPVGSPLSLECTVEGTSNPNLYWYRQAAGRGLQLLFYSVGIGQISSEVPQNLSASRPQDRQFILSSKKLLLSDSGFYLCAWSPTRTSGYTGELFFGEGSRLTVL.

The chain carries TRBV5-6 and TRBJ2-3, with no clear D. V lost 1 base to trimming and J lost 2 bases, with 11 bases between them. CDR1 SGHDT and CDR2 YYEEEE come from the germline V gene. The CDR3 is made up of 15 amino acids. Here the CDR3 DNA reads TGTGCCAGCAGCTTGTTACGCCAGTCCACAGATACGCAGTATTTT. This codes for CASSLLRQSTDTQYF. Full variable domain (missing parts from reference TRBV5-6 and TRBJ2-3): DAGVTQSPTHLIKTRGQQVTLRCSPKSGHDTVSWYQQALGQGPQFIFQYYEEEERQRGNFPDRFSGHQFPNYSSELNVNALLLGDSALYLCASSLLRQSTDTQYFGPGTRLTVL.

This clone was found a few times. The V call is TRBV13, the J call TRBJ2-4; D is unresolved. The germline V and J ends were trimmed by 5 bases and 3 bases, with 2 bases remaining between them. Germline loops: CDR1 PRHDT, CDR2 FYEKMQ (reference sequence). The CDR3 covers 11 residues. CDR3 coding DNA: TGTGCCAGCAGCAACAAAAACATTCAGTACTTC. Translation: CASSNKNIQYF.

This clone has only a few counts. J is TRBJ1-5 and V is TRBV18; D not certain. Germline V gives CDR1 KGHSH, CDR2 LQKENI. V was pared by 4 bases and J by 9 bases, with 10 bases between. The CDR3 length is 12 residues. The CDR3 region is CASSRSSRPQHF. In nucleotides, the CDR3 is TGTGCCAGCTCACGATCCTCGCGGCCCCAGCATTTT. Supplemented by reference TRBV18 and TRBJ1-5, the full variable domain reads NAGVMQNPRHLVRRRGQEARLRCSPMKGHSHVYWYRQLPEEGLKFMVYLQKENIIDESGMPKERFSAEFPKEGPSILRIQQVVRGDSAAYFCASSRSSRPQHFGDGTRLSIL.

The V call is TRBV11-1, the J call TRBJ2-7; 9 nucleotides agree with TRBD2. The germline V gene has CDR1 SGHAT and CDR2 FQDESV (reference sequence). CDR3 length: 14 amino acids. V lost 8 bases and J lost 3; bases outside the gene matches: 8. Written as DNA, the CDR3 is TGTGCCAGCTCCGGCGGGGGGGCTCTCTACGAGCAGTACTTC. Translating it yields CASSGGGALYEQYF.

This clone was seen only a few times. The V gene is TRBV30, the J gene TRBJ2-3; 12 nucleotides align to TRBD2. Germline V gene lookup returns CDR1 GTSNPN and CDR2 SVGIG (reference sequence). V shed 3 bases and J 2 bases; nucleotides not matched to a gene: 3. The CDR3 is made up of 15 amino acids. The CDR3 sequence is CAWRLAGGYTDTQYF. The CDR3 DNA reads TGTGCCTGGAGACTAGCGGGAGGATACACAGATACGCAGTATTTT.

The CDR3, as DNA: TGTGCCAGTAACCGAGAGGAGGAGCTGTTTTTT. This codes for CASNREEELFF. The chain carries TRBV19 and TRBJ2-2; D call uncertain. The CDR3 is 11 residues long. CDR1 is LNHDA and CDR2 is SQIVND in the germline V gene (reference sequence). V was clipped by 7 bases and J by 10 bases, with 10 bases between them.

The rearrangement links TRBV7-6 to TRBJ2-5, with 10 bases that match TRBD2. Unmatched junction bases numbered 6, after V lost 5 bases and J lost 3 bases. The CDR3 consists of 15 residues. Per germline, CDR1 SGHVS and CDR2 FNYEAQ. CDR3 nucleotides: TGTGCCAGCAGCCCAGCCCTAGCGGGAGAAGAGACCCAGTACTTC. Translation: CASSPALAGEETQYF.

This clone has just a few counts. The chain joins TRBV4-1 to TRBJ2-2, with D perhaps matching TRBD1 (7 bases). V was shortened by 3 bases and J by 4 bases, with 9 bases between the two germline ends. Germline V CDR1 and CDR2: MGHRA, YSYEKL. This CDR3 comprises 14 residues. The CDR3 DNA follows: TGCGCCAGCAGCCAGCAGGGGGGCACCGGGGAGCTGTTTTTT. Protein sequence: CASSQQGGTGELFF.

This clone appeared a few times. The gene calls are TRBV6-1 and TRBJ2-1; D possibly corresponds to TRBD2 (5 bases). This CDR3 has 16 residues. Trimming shortened V by 2 bases and J by 7 bases, and 18 bases separated the two germline ends. Germline CDR1 and CDR2: MNHNS and SASEGT. CDR3 coding DNA: TGTGCCAGCAGTGAACGGGCTAGCCGAGCGGAGAATGAGCAGTTCTTC. Translated: CASSERASRAENEQFF.

This clone occurred a few times. The chain is built from TRBV7-8 and TRBJ1-4; 7 bases match TRBD1. The CDR3 loop spans 17 amino acids. The junction had 10 bases not matched to a gene; V was cut back by 6 bases and J by 0 bases. CDR1 and CDR2 (germline): SGHVS, FQNEAQ. Here the CDR3 DNA reads TGTGCCAGCAGGGCGACAGGGTTAATAGCAACTAATGAAAAACTGTTTTTT. Residues: CASRATGLIATNEKLFF.

This chain links TRBV7-2 with TRBJ1-2, with a possible D match to TRBD1 (5 bases). The CDR3 runs 18 residues. V was cut by 5 bases and J by 6 bases, with 28 bases left in between. Germline V gives CDR1 SGHTA, CDR2 FQGNSA. The CDR3 is CASSPSLGLGPLTNGYTF. The CDR3 coding sequence is TGTGCCAGCAGCCCCTCATTAGGGCTGGGACCCCTAACTAATGGCTACACCTTC.